The clone carrying this TCR beta chain was seen at least ten times. The CDR3 runs to 12 residues. V shed 6 bases, J shed 7 bases, and the junction held 4 bases outside the gene matches. Looked up from germline, CDR1 is SQVTM and CDR2 is ANQGSEA. Preparing the TCRbeta library involved the use of unique molecular identifiers. TCRdb processed the PCR reads anew with MiXCR; each CDR3 protein has one entry. The data contain about 240,000 distinct CDR3 sequences, 12% of them singletons. The record originates from a study of T-cell reconstitution after alpha-beta-depleted transplantation in children. The TCR originated in a human donor who donated a stem cell graft to a child with acute lymphoblastic leukemia. The chain links TRBV29-1 to TRBJ1-2, with 11 bases identical to TRBD1. The source material was PBMCs from the stem cell graft donor, sampled from the stem cell graft. CDR3 amino acids: CSVGQGAFGYTF. The CDR3 DNA is TGCAGCGTAGGACAGGGGGCGTTTGGCTACACCTTC. The complete variable domain, with remaining parts taken from reference TRBV29-1 and TRBJ1-2, reads SAVISQKPSRDICQRGTSLTIQCQVDSQVTMMFWYRQQPGQSLTLIATANQGSEATYESGFVIDKFPISRPNLTFSTLTVSNMSPEDSSIYLCSVGQGAFGYTFGSGTRLTVV.